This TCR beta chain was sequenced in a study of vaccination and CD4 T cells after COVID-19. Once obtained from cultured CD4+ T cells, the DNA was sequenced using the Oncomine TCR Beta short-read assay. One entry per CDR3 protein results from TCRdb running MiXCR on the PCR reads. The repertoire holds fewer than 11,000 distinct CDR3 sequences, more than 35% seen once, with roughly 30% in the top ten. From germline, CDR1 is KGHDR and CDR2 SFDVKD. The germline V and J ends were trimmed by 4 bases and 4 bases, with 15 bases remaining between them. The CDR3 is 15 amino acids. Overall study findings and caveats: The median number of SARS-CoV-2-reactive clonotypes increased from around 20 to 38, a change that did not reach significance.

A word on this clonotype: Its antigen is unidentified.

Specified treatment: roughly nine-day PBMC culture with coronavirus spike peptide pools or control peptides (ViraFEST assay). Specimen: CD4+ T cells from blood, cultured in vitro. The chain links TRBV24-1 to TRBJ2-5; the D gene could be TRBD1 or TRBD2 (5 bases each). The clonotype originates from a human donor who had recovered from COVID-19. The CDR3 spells CATSDPRDPGETQYF. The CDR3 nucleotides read TGTGCCACCAGTGACCCTAGGGACCCGGGAGAGACCCAGTACTTC.